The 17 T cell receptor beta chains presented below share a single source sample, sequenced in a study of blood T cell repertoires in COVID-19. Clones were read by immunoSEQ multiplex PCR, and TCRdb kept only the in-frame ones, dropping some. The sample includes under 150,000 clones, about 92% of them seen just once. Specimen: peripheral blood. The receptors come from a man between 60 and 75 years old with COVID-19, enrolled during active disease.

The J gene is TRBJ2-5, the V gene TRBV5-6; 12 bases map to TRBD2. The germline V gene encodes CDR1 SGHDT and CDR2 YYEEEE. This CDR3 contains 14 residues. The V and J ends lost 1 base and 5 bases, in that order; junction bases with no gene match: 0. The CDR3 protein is CASSLTSGRETQYF. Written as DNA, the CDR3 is TGTGCCAGCAGCTTGACTAGCGGGAGGGAGACCCAGTACTTC.

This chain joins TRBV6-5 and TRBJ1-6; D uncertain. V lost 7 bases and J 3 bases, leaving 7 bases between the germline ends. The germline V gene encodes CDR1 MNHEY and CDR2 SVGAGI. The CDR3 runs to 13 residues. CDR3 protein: CASKLIYNSPLHF. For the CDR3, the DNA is TGTGCCAGCAAACTGATCTATAATTCACCCCTCCACTTT.

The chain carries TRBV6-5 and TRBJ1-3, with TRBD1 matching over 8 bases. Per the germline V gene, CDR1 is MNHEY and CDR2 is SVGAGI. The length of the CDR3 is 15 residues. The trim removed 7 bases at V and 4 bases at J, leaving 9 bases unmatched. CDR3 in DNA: TGTGCCAGCAAACCCCAGGGGGCTGCCGGAAACACCATATATTTT. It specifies CASKPQGAAGNTIYF.

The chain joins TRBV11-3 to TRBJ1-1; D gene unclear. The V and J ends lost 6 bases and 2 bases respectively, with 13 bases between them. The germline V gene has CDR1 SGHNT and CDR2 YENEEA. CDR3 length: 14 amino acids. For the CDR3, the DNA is TGTGCCAGCAGTCCCCGAGGAAGCAACACTGAAGCTTTCTTT. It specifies CASSPRGSNTEAFF.

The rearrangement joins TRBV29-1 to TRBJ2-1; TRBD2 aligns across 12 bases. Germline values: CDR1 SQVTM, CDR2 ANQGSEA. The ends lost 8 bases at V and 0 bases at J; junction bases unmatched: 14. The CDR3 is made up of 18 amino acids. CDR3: CSISGTSGSYSSYNEQFF. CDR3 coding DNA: TGCAGCATCTCCGGGACTAGCGGGTCTTATAGCTCCTACAATGAGCAGTTCTTC.

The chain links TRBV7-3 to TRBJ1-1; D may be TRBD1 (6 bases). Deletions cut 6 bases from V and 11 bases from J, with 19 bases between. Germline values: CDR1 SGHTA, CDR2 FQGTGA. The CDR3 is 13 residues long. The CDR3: CASSQGPGAPAFF. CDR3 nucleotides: TGTGCCAGCAGTCAAGGTCCAGGGGCCCCCGCTTTCTTT.

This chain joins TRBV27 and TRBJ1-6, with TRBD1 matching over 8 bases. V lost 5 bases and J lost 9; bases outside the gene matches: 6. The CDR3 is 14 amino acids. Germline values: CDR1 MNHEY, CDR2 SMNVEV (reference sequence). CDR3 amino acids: CASSLRGQGSPLHF. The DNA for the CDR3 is TGTGCCAGCAGTCTGCGAGGACAGGGTTCACCCCTCCACTTT.

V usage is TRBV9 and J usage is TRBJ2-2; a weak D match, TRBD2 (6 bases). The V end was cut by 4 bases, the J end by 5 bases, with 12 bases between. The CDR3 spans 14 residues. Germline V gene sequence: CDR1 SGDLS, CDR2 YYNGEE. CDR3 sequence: CASSPLGGTGELFF. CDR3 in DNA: TGTGCCAGCAGCCCATTGGGGGGTACCGGGGAGCTGTTTTTT.

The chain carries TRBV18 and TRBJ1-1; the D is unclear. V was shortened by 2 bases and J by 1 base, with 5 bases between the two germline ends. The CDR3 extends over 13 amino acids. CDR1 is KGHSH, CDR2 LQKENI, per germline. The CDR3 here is CASSPGRNTEAFF. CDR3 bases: TGTGCCAGCTCACCAGGGAGGAACACTGAAGCTTTCTTT. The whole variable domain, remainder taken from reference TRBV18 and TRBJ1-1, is NAGVMQNPRHLVRRRGQEARLRCSPMKGHSHVYWYRQLPEEGLKFMVYLQKENIIDESGMPKERFSAEFPKEGPSILRIQQVVRGDSAAYFCASSPGRNTEAFFGQGTRLTVV.

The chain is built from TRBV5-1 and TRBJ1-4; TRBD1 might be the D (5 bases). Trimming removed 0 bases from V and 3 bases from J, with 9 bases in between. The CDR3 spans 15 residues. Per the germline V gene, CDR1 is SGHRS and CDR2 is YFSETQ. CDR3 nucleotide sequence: TGCGCCAGCAGCTTGGAGCCAGGGCCTAATGAAAAACTGTTTTTT. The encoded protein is CASSLEPGPNEKLFF.

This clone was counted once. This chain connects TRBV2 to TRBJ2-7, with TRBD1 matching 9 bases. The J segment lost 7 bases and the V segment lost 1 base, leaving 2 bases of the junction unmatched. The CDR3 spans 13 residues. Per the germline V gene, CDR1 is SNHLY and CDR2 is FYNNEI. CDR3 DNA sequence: TGTGCCAGCAGTGAAGAGACAGGGGGAGAGCAGTACTTC. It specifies CASSEETGGEQYF.

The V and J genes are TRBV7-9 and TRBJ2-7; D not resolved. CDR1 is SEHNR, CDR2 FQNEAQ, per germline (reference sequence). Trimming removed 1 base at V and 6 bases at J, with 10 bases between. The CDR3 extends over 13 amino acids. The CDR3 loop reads CASSLGGPPEQYF. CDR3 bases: TGTGCCAGCAGCTTAGGCGGCCCCCCCGAGCAGTACTTC.

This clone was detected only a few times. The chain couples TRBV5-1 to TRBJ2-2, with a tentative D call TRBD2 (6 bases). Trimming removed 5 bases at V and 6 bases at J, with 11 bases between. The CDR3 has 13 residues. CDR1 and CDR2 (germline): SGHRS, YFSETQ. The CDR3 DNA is TGCGCCAGCAGGGCGGGACGGGCCGGGGAGCTGTTTTTT. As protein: CASRAGRAGELFF.

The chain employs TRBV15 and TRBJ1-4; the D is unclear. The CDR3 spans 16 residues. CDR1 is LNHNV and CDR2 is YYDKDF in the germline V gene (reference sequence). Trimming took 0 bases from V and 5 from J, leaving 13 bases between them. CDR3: CATSRDSYSTNEKLFF. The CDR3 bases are TGTGCCACCAGCAGAGATTCGTACAGCACAAATGAAAAACTGTTTTTT. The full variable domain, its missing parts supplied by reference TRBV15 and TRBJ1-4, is DAMVIQNPRYQVTQFGKPVTLSCSQTLNHNVMYWYQQKSSQAPKLLFHYYDKDFNNEADTPDNFQSRRPNTSFCFLDIRSPGLGDTAMYLCATSRDSYSTNEKLFFGSGTQLSVL.

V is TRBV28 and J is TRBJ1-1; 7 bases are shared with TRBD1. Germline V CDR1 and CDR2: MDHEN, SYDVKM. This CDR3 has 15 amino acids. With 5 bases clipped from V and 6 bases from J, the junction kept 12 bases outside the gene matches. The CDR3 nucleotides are TGTGCCAGCAGTCGCGCCTCAGGGGGGCTGGCTGAAGCTTTCTTT. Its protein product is CASSRASGGLAEAFF.

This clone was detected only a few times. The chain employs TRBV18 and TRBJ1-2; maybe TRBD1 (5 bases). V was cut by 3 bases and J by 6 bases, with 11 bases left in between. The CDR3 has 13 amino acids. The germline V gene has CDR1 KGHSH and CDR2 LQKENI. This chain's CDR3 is CASSPAREDGYTF. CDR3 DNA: TGTGCCAGCTCACCTGCCAGGGAGGATGGCTACACCTTC. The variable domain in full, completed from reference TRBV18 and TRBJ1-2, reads NAGVMQNPRHLVRRRGQEARLRCSPMKGHSHVYWYRQLPEEGLKFMVYLQKENIIDESGMPKERFSAEFPKEGPSILRIQQVVRGDSAAYFCASSPAREDGYTFGSGTRLTVV.

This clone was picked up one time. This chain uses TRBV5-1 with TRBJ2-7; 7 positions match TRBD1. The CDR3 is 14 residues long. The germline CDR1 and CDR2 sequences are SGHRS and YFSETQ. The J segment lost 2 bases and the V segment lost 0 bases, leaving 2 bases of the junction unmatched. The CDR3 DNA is TGCGCCAGCAGCTTGGGACAGGGCCCCTACGAGCAGTACTTC. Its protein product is CASSLGQGPYEQYF.